This T cell receptor beta chain emerged from a study of neurological immune-mediated disorders. Study results and limitations: Among 34 multiple sclerosis patients, 18 had repertoires that phylogenetic grouping placed in one related-CDR3 cluster, a possible signature. The multiple sclerosis repertoire cluster was not associated with any clinical or MRI feature, with the authors stating that larger cohorts are needed.

The unsorted libraries were produced from 2 million PBMCs held at -80 C. This clonotype was seen many times. Its antigen is undetermined. This CDR3 has 16 residues. The germline V and J ends were trimmed by 3 bases and 0 bases, with 13 bases remaining between them. Germline V gene lookup returns CDR1 SGDLS and CDR2 YYNGEE. The cDNA was synthesized by 5'RACE incorporating 10-nucleotide random UMIs. One entry per CDR3 protein results from TCRdb running MiXCR on the 5' RACE reads. There are roughly 74,000 distinct CDR3 sequences in the sample; approximately 5.2% occur only once, and about 7.4% lies in the top ten.

The clonotype was recovered from a man younger than 30 with multiple sclerosis. The sequenced sample consisted of PBMCs. The gene calls are TRBV9 and TRBJ1-3; D is unclear. The CDR3 loop reads CASSESVGSSGNTIYF. For the CDR3, the DNA is TGTGCCAGCAGCGAGTCCGTGGGGAGCTCTGGAAACACCATATATTTT.